Detailed here is one T cell receptor (beta chain). What it recognizes is unknown. The data originate from a study of shared clonotypes between healthy human individuals. The germline V gene has CDR1 WSHSY and CDR2 SAAADI. The V and J ends lost 1 base and 1 base respectively, with 4 bases between them. CDR3 length: 13 residues. Profiling relied on immunoSEQ multiplex PCR, and the TCRdb table lists in-frame clones only, not all of them. Found here are 2.3 million or so clones, approximately 95% of them singletons; the top ten hold about 0.39%. Study outcomes and limitations: Sample collection involved blood only; tissue repertoires are likely different.

The sample taken for sequencing was naive CD4+ T cells from PBMCs. Described subset: CD45RA+ positively selected. The source of this sequence is a man aged 18 to 29 in good health. Some clones in this sample may be carry-over from other donors' samples. V is TRBV10-2 and J is TRBJ1-1; no definite D call. The CDR3: CASSEWENTEAFF. CDR3 coding DNA: TGCGCCAGCAGTGAGTGGGAGAACACTGAAGCTTTCTTT.